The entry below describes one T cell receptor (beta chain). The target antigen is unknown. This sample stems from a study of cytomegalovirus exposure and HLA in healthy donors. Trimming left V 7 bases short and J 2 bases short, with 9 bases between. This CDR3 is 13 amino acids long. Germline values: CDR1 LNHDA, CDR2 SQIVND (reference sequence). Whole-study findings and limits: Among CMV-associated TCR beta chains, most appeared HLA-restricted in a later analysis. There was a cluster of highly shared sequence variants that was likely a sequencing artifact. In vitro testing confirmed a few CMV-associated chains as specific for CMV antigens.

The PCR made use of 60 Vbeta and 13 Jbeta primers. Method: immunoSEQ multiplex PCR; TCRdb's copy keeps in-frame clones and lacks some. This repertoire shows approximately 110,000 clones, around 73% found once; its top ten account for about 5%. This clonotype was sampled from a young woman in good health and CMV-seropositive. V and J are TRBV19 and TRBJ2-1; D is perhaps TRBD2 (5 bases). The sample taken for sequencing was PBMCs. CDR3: CASNSGTYNEQFF. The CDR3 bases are TGTGCCAGTAACTCCGGGACCTACAATGAGCAGTTCTTC.